Listed below are T cell receptor beta chains from one sample, sequenced in a study of identical twins. TCRdb itself ran the 5' RACE reads through MiXCR, one entry per CDR3 protein. This repertoire shows over 250,000 distinct CDR3 sequences, 9.5% found once; its top ten account for 6% to 8.5%. The sample was also reused in another study, on yellow fever vaccine responses in identical twins.

Sequenced input: CD8+ T cells sorted from blood. These receptors originate from a woman between 18 and 29 years old in good health. Both conserved end residues are part of each CDR3. The D gene is left open where the match is weak. Rows give clone size only sometimes, using once, few, many, or a class for an expanded clone.

-	TRBD2	TRBV7-9	TRBJ2-2	TGTGCCAGCAGCTCCATAGCGGGGGGAATCACCGGGGAGCTGTTTTTT	CASSSIAGGITGELFF
many	-	TRBV18	TRBJ1-1	TGTGCCAGCTCACTTACAGGGACGGTGAAGTTGGGCACTGAAGCTTTCTTT	CASSLTGTVKLGTEAFF
many	TRBD2	TRBV6-2/TRBV6-3	TRBJ2-1	TGTGCCAGCAGTTCTGGACTAGCGAGAAGCTCCTACAATGAGCAGTTCTTC	CASSSGLARSSYNEQFF
-	TRBD2	TRBV6-1	TRBJ2-7	TGTGCCAGCAGGCCGGGACTAGCGGGGGAGTACGAGCAGTACTTC	CASRPGLAGEYEQYF
few	-	TRBV4-3	TRBJ2-6	TGCGCCAGCAGCGCAGACAGGTCCGGGGCCAACGTCCTGACTTTC	CASSADRSGANVLTF
few	-	TRBV7-6	TRBJ2-1	TGTGCCAGCAGCCTAGCAACGGCGGCGTACAATGAGCAGTTCTTC	CASSLATAAYNEQFF
few	-	TRBV7-9	TRBJ2-5	TGTGCCAGCAGCGGACGCGGCGGTTTCGTGACCCAGTACTTC	CASSGRGGFVTQYF
-	TRBD1	TRBV6-5	TRBJ2-2	TGTGCCAGCAGTTCAGGGGGCGCAATGGACGGGGAGCTGTTTTTT	CASSSGGAMDGELFF
-	TRBD1	TRBV27	TRBJ2-3	TGTGCCAGCAGTTTGACAACAGGGGGCGCAGATACGCAGTATTTT	CASSLTTGGADTQYF
-	-	TRBV20-1	TRBJ2-1	TGCAGTGCCCCCGACAATGAGCAGTTCTTC	CSAPDNEQFF
few	-	TRBV6-6	TRBJ2-1	TGTGCCAGCAGTTACTCGGGGCCTGAGCAGTTCTTC	CASSYSGPEQFF
few	TRBD2	TRBV12-3/TRBV12-4	TRBJ2-7	TGTGCCAGCAGTTTACTAGCGGGGGCCCACTACGAGCAGTACTTC	CASSLLAGAHYEQYF
many	-	TRBV29-1	TRBJ2-1	TGCAGCGTTGAGGGTTGGGGGGATCTAACTTACAATGAGCAGTTCTTC	CSVEGWGDLTYNEQFF
-	-	TRBV12-3/TRBV12-4	TRBJ2-3	TGTGCCAGCAGTTTGGCCCCGGCAGGGACCCCAGATACGCAGTATTTT	CASSLAPAGTPDTQYF
-	TRBD2	TRBV4-2	TRBJ2-3	TGTGCCAGCAGCCAAGGATCCGGGAGGGGGTCAGATACGCAGTATTTT	CASSQGSGRGSDTQYF
-	-	TRBV6-1	TRBJ1-6	TGTGCCAGCAGTGAACCGGGGTTGGGCCTCCACTTT	CASSEPGLGLHF
few	-	TRBV7-9	TRBJ2-3	TGTGCCAGCAGCTTAGAGAGGGCAGATACGCAGTATTTT	CASSLERADTQYF
many	TRBD1	TRBV29-1	TRBJ2-1	TGCAGCGTTACAGGGGGTTCCTACAATGAGCAGTTCTTC	CSVTGGSYNEQFF
-	-	TRBV29-1	TRBJ1-1	TGCAGCGTTGAAGATTCTCGGGATGAAGCTTTCTTT	CSVEDSRDEAFF
many	TRBD1	TRBV7-9	TRBJ2-7	TGTGCCAGCAGGAAACAGGGGGGATCCTACGAGCAGTACTTC	CASRKQGGSYEQYF
-	TRBD2	TRBV15	TRBJ2-7	TGTGCCACCAGCACACGGACTAGCCCCCACGAGCAGTACTTC	CATSTRTSPHEQYF
-	-	TRBV7-6	TRBJ1-4	TGTGCCAGCAGCCTTAGCGTGATGGGTGAAAAACTGTTTTTT	CASSLSVMGEKLFF
few	-	TRBV29-1	TRBJ2-1	TGCAGCGTTGAAGGGGCCTCATACAATGAGCAGTTCTTC	CSVEGASYNEQFF
-	TRBD1	TRBV7-9	TRBJ2-7	TGTGCCAGCAGCGTTGACAGGGGAGCCGAGCAGTACTTC	CASSVDRGAEQYF
many	TRBD1	TRBV7-9	TRBJ1-4	TGTGCCAGCAGCTGGGGACAGGGTGGCGAAAAACTGTTTTTT	CASSWGQGGEKLFF
many	-	TRBV24-1	TRBJ1-5	TGTGCCACCAGTCCAGGGGCCAATCAGCCCCAGCATTTT	CATSPGANQPQHF
-	TRBD2	TRBV15	TRBJ2-1	TGTGCCACCAGCGGAGGAGGGAGGGCCGGGTCTGAGCAGTTCTTC	CATSGGGRAGSEQFF
many	TRBD2	TRBV9	TRBJ2-1	TGTGCCAGCAGCGTAGCGGGGGGGCCAGGTGAGCAGTTCTTC	CASSVAGGPGEQFF
-	TRBD2	TRBV11-2	TRBJ2-1	TGTGCCAGCAGCTTAAGGCCGAGCGGGGCGTTCGGTGAGCAGTTCTTC	CASSLRPSGAFGEQFF
-	TRBD1	TRBV27	TRBJ1-2	TGTGCCAGCACCGAAACAGGGGGCGGTGGCTACACCTTC	CASTETGGGGYTF
few	-	TRBV6-1	TRBJ2-2	TGTGCCAGCAGTGCCGGAGGGTCGGACACCGGGGAGCTGTTTTTT	CASSAGGSDTGELFF